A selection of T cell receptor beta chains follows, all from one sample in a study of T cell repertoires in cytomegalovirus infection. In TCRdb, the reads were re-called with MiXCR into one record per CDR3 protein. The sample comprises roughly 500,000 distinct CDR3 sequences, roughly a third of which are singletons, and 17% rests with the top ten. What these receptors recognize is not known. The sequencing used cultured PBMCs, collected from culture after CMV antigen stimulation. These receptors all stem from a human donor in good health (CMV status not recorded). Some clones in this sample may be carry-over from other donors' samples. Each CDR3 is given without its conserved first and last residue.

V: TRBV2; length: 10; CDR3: ASLGTGAEAF
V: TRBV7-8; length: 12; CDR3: ASTATGVNTEAF
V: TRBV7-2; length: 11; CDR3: ASSLGNGQPQH
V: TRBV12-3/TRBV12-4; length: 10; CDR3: ASSFGETEAF
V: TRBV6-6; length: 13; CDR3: ASSYWDDSNQPQH
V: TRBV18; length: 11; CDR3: ASSLRDFYGYT
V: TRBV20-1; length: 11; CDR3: SAAQGAGYGYT
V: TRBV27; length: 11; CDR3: ASSLFPSGELF
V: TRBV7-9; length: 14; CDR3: ASSLTLSTANYGYT
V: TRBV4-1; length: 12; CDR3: ASSRGGENTEAF
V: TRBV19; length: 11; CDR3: ASSISAAQPQH
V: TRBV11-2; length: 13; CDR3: ASSLGGGVGDEQF
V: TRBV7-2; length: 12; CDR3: ASSPGLAGYEQY
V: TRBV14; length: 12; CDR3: ASSQQIASDTQY
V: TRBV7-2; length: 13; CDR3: ASSRGDRSQETQY
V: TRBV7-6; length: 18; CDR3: ASSLALGTSGKPTYNEQF
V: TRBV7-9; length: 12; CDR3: ASSLGWGGQPQH
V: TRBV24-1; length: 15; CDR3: ATSVSDTSRRYYEQY
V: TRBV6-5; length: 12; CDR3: ASSPVAGTDTQY
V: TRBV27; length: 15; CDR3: ASSLSATGRLHSPLH
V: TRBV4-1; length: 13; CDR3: ASSQPTGKTDTQY
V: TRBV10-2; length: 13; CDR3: ASSSPGLAPGELF
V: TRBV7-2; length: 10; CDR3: ASSHPPQEQY
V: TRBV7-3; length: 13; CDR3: ASSLNPGRTNEQF
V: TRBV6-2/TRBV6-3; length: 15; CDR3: ASSYSMFGQGNYGYT
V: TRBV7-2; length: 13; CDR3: ASRKGWGEYTEAF
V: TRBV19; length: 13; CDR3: ASTNAASGANVLT
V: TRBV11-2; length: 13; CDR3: ASSLNSGKGETQY
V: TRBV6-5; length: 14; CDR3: ASSYSGRKIVYEQY
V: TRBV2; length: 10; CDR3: ASSTINQPQH
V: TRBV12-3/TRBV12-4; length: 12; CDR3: ASRTSGGRETQY
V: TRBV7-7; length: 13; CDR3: ASSLGRGYTDTQY
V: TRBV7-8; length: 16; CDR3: ASSLNKETASSTDTQY
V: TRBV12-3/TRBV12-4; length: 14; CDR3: ASSFIGAGPTDTQY
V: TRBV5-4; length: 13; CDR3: ASSYLVSRTDTQY
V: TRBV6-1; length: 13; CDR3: ASRDGTSGSYEQF
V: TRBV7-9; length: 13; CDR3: ASSSLTGGSSGYT